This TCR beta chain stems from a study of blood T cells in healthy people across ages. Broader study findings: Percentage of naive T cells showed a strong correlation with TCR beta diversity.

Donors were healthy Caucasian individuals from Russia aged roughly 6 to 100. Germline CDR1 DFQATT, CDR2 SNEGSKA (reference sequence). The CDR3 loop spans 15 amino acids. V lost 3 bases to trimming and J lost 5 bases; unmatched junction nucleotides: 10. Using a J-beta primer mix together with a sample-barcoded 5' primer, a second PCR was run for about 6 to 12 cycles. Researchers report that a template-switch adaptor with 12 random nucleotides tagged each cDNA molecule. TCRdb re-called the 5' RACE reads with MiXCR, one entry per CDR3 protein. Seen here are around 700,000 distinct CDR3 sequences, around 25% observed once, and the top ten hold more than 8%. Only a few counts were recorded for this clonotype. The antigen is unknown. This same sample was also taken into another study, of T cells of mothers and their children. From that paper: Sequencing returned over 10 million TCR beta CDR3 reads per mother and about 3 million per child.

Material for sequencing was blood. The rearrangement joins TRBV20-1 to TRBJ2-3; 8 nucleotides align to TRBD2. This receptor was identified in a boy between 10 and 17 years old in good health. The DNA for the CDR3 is TGCAGTGCTAGTCTGGTAGCGGGGCCCGGAGATACGCAGTATTTT. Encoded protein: CSASLVAGPGDTQYF.